This TCR beta chain was observed in a study of cytomegalovirus exposure and HLA in healthy donors. Findings and caveats of the study: Clonal expansion, a later analysis showed, was greater in HLA-associated TCR beta chains than in equally common others. Cytomegalovirus association was listed for about 180 TCR beta chains. A previous analysis found most TCR beta V segments productive roughly 90% or roughly 30% of the time.

The germline CDR1 and CDR2 sequences are SEHNR and FQNEAQ (reference sequence). This CDR3 spans 14 amino acids. Trimming cost V 3 bases and J 5 bases, with 13 bases left between them. This clone is classed as medium-sized. Its antigen is currently unknown. PCR primers comprised 60 Vbeta and 13 Jbeta primers. Sequencing was performed with immunoSEQ multiplex PCR; in TCRdb, only in-frame clones are kept and a portion is missing. There are around 59,000 clones in the sample; 75% to 90% occur only once, and under 4% lies in the top ten. The TCR originated in a woman aged 40 to 50 in good health and CMV-seronegative. The sequenced sample consisted of PBMCs. This chain uses TRBV7-9 with TRBJ2-5, with a tentative D call TRBD2 (5 bases). In nucleotides, the CDR3 is TGTGCCAGCAGCTTCTTATCGGGGTCGGAGACCCAGTACTTC. Protein sequence: CASSFLSGSETQYF.